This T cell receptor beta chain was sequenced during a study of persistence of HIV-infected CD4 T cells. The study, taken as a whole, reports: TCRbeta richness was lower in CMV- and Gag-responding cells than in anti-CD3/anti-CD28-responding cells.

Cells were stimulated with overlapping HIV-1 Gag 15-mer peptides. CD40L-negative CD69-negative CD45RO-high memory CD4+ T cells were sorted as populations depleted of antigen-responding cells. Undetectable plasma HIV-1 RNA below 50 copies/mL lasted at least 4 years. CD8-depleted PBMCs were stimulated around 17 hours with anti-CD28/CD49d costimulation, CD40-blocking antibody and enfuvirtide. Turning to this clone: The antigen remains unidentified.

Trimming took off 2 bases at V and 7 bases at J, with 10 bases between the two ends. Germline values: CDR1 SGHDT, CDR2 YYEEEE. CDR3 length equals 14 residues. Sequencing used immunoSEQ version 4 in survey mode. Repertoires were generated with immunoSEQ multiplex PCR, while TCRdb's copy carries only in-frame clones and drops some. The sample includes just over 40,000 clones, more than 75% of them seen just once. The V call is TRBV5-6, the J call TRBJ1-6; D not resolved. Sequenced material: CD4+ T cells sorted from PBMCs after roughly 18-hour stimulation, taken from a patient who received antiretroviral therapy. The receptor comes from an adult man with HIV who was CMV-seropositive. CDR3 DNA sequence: TGTGCCAGCAGCTTTCGGGGAAAAAATTCACCCCTCCACTTT. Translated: CASSFRGKNSPLHF.